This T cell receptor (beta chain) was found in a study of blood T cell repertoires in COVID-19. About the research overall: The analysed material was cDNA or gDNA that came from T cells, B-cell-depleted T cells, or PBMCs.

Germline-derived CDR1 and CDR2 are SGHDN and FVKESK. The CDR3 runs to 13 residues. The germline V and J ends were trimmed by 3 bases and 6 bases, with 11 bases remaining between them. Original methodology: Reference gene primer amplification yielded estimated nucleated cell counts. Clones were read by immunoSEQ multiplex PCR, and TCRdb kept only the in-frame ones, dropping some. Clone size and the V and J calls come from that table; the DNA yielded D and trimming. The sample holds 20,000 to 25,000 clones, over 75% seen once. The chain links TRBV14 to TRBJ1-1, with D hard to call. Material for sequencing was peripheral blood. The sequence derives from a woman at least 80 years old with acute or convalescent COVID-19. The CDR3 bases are TGTGCCAGCAGCCAGTGGACGGAGGCTGAAGCTTTCTTT. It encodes CASSQWTEAEAFF.